This is a list of T cell receptor beta chains from one sample in a study of blood T cells in healthy people across ages. In TCRdb, the 5' RACE reads were re-called with MiXCR into one record per CDR3 protein. The sample holds roughly 1,800,000 distinct CDR3 sequences, about 49% seen once. The sequenced sample was blood. The receptors shown here come from a woman aged 40 to 50 in good health. Both conserved end residues are part of each CDR3. D genes are given only for firm matches. Clone size appears in some rows only: once, few, many, or a class for an expanded clone.

once,TRBV6-2/TRBV6-3,.,TRBJ2-3,CASSPGASFSFTDTQYF,TGTGCCAGCAGTCCCGGGGCGTCTTTTTCCTTCACAGATACGCAGTATTTT
.,TRBV20-1,TRBD1,TRBJ1-2,CSARDGDRAYGYTF,TGCAGTGCTAGAGACGGGGACAGGGCCTATGGCTACACCTTC
few,TRBV11-2,.,TRBJ2-7,CASSLDKHGSGVGPLRSYEQYF,TGTGCCAGCAGCTTAGACAAGCACGGTTCAGGGGTTGGGCCCCTTAGGTCCTACGAGCAGTACTTC
few,TRBV7-2,.,TRBJ2-7,CASSQDREDEQYF,TGTGCCAGCAGCCAAGACAGGGAGGACGAGCAGTACTTC
few,TRBV25-1,TRBD2,TRBJ2-5,CASSDPRRGEETQYF,TGTGCCAGCAGTGACCCCCGGCGGGGGGAAGAGACCCAGTACTTC
.,TRBV5-6,.,TRBJ1-6,CASSPRLGYTDSPLHF,TGTGCCAGCAGCCCCCGCCTCGGTTACACTGATTCACCCCTCCACTTT
.,TRBV7-9,.,TRBJ2-5,CASSPNLIGTQYF,TGTGCCAGCAGCCCTAACCTCATCGGGACCCAGTACTTC
.,TRBV6-5,.,TRBJ2-3,CAISYLGTDTQYF,TGTGCCATCAGTTACTTGGGAACAGATACGCAGTATTTT
few,TRBV6-6,.,TRBJ2-3,CASSYNNRRTDTQYF,TGTGCCAGCAGTTACAATAACAGACGCACAGATACGCAGTATTTT
few,TRBV24-1,TRBD2,TRBJ2-1,CATSDRSGGLSYNEQFF,TGTGCCACCAGTGACCGCAGCGGGGGCCTCTCCTACAATGAGCAGTTCTTC
.,TRBV4-3,.,TRBJ2-3,CASSHQTDSTDTQYF,TGCGCCAGCAGCCACCAAACGGACAGCACAGATACGCAGTATTTT
.,TRBV5-1,.,TRBJ1-2,CASSGGTSVTNYGYTF,TGCGCCAGCAGCGGCGGGACGTCCGTAACTAACTATGGCTACACCTTC
.,TRBV15,.,TRBJ2-5,CATSRDPLTQETQYF,TGTGCCACCAGCAGAGATCCGCTAACCCAAGAGACCCAGTACTTC
once,TRBV4-1,TRBD1,TRBJ1-2,CASSQEGTDYNGYTF,TGCGCCAGCAGCCAAGAGGGGACAGATTACAATGGCTACACCTTC
few,TRBV4-3,TRBD2,TRBJ2-1,CASSQTGGIDEQFF,TGCGCCAGCAGCCAAACGGGGGGGATTGATGAGCAGTTCTTC
many,TRBV2,.,TRBJ2-5,CASSEARGQETQYF,TGTGCCAGCAGTGAAGCGCGGGGTCAAGAGACCCAGTACTTC
many,TRBV4-2,.,TRBJ2-4,CASSQGGLAKNIQYF,TGTGCCAGCAGCCAAGGGGGTCTAGCCAAAAACATTCAGTACTTC
.,TRBV6-6,.,TRBJ2-1,CASSYSGRAGNEQFF,TGTGCCAGCAGTTACTCGGGTAGGGCGGGCAATGAGCAGTTCTTC
.,TRBV5-1,.,TRBJ2-3,CASSLDRRKSDTQYF,TGCGCCAGCAGCTTGGACAGACGAAAGTCAGATACGCAGTATTTT
.,TRBV6-1,.,TRBJ2-4,CASGIRIIAKNIQYF,TGTGCCAGCGGGATTAGGATTATAGCCAAAAACATTCAGTACTTC
once,TRBV28,TRBD2,TRBJ2-5,CASSLLAVDSQETQYF,TGTGCCAGCAGCTTACTAGCGGTCGATAGTCAAGAGACCCAGTACTTC
.,TRBV4-1,.,TRBJ2-5,CASSQSHRETQYF,TGCGCCAGCAGCCAAAGCCATAGGGAGACCCAGTACTTC
few,TRBV12-3/TRBV12-4,TRBD2,TRBJ2-7,CASSRTSGGSEQYF,TGTGCCAGCAGCAGGACTAGCGGGGGGTCCGAGCAGTACTTC
.,TRBV27,TRBD1,TRBJ2-6,CASSQGAGANALTF,TGTGCCAGCAGCCAGGGGGCCGGGGCCAACGCCCTGACTTTC
.,TRBV7-9,.,TRBJ2-1,CASSLAIAYNEQFF,TGTGCCAGCAGCTTAGCGATAGCCTACAATGAGCAGTTCTTC
once,TRBV28,TRBD1,TRBJ2-1,CASSDTDRDNEQFF,TGTGCCAGCAGTGACACCGACAGGGACAATGAGCAGTTCTTC
.,TRBV29-1,.,TRBJ2-7,CSVNTGSEQYF,TGCAGCGTCAACACAGGGAGCGAGCAGTACTTC
.,TRBV12-3/TRBV12-4,.,TRBJ2-7,CASSLEMDHVYEQYF,TGTGCCAGCAGTTTAGAAATGGATCATGTTTACGAGCAGTACTTC
.,TRBV11-2,TRBD2,TRBJ2-3,CASSGHLAGGLTDMQYF,TGTGCCAGCAGCGGCCATCTAGCGGGGGGGCTCACAGATATGCAGTATTTT
.,TRBV29-1,.,TRBJ1-1,CSVALILVNTEAFF,TGCAGCGTTGCACTGATTCTCGTGAACACTGAAGCTTTCTTT
.,TRBV6-5,.,TRBJ2-6,CASSRTLSSGANVLTF,TGTGCCAGCAGTCGCACCCTGAGCTCTGGGGCCAACGTCCTGACTTTC
.,TRBV20-1,TRBD2,TRBJ2-7,CSARESGNEQYF,TGCAGTGCTAGAGAAAGCGGGAATGAGCAGTACTTC
many,TRBV7-2,.,TRBJ2-7,CASSLNEGGHPRQYF,TGTGCCAGCAGCTTAAATGAGGGGGGGCACCCAAGGCAGTACTTC
.,TRBV20-1,TRBD2,TRBJ2-1,CSALPLLAGVVEQFF,TGCAGTGCCCTCCCCCTACTAGCGGGGGTAGTTGAGCAGTTCTTC
.,TRBV6-2/TRBV6-3,.,TRBJ2-1,CASSSRTAYNEQFF,TGTGCCAGCAGTTCGAGGACAGCCTACAATGAGCAGTTCTTC
few,TRBV20-1,.,TRBJ2-7,CSARAGRSTYEQYF,TGCAGTGCTAGAGCGGGCAGGAGCACCTACGAGCAGTACTTC
once,TRBV6-5,TRBD1,TRBJ1-2,CASKEPGQGAYGYTF,TGTGCCAGCAAAGAACCGGGACAGGGGGCCTATGGCTACACCTTC
.,TRBV7-2,.,TRBJ1-6,CASSLKEGYNSPLHF,TGTGCCAGCAGCTTAAAGGAGGGGTATAATTCACCCCTCCACTTT
.,TRBV27,TRBD1,TRBJ2-7,CASSLTPGQGLYEQYF,TGTGCCAGCAGTCTAACCCCGGGACAGGGACTCTACGAGCAGTACTTC
few,TRBV5-1,.,TRBJ2-5,CASSLWNRQYQETQYF,TGCGCCAGCAGTCTCTGGAACAGGCAGTACCAAGAGACCCAGTACTTC
once,TRBV6-2/TRBV6-3,TRBD1,TRBJ1-5,CASSYSFGTDNQPQHF,TGTGCCAGCAGTTACTCGTTCGGGACAGACAATCAGCCCCAGCATTTT
many,TRBV24-1,.,TRBJ2-5,CATSESETQYF,TGTGCCACCAGTGAGAGCGAGACCCAGTACTTC
.,TRBV29-1,TRBD1,TRBJ2-3,CSGDRGPTDTQYF,TGCAGCGGGGACAGGGGACCAACAGATACGCAGTATTTT
once,TRBV12-3/TRBV12-4,.,TRBJ2-3,CASIFSGASDTQYF,TGTGCCAGCATCTTTTCGGGGGCCTCAGATACGCAGTATTTT
.,TRBV4-1,.,TRBJ1-1,CASSQAGGQTEAFF,TGCGCCAGCAGCCAAGCGGGCGGGCAGACTGAAGCTTTCTTT
.,TRBV4-2,TRBD2,TRBJ2-1,CASSQEGLRTSGNNEQFF,TGTGCCAGCAGCCAAGAGGGACTTAGGACTAGCGGTAACAATGAGCAGTTCTTC
.,TRBV11-2,.,TRBJ2-3,CASTILWGRGSTDTQYF,TGTGCCAGCACCATACTATGGGGCAGGGGAAGTACAGATACGCAGTATTTT
few,TRBV6-2/TRBV6-3,.,TRBJ1-5,CASSRTGGGGQPQHF,TGTGCCAGCAGTCGAACAGGAGGCGGGGGTCAGCCCCAGCATTTT
.,TRBV5-6,TRBD2,TRBJ2-7,CASSLGEGMAYEQYF,TGTGCCAGCAGCTTGGGGGAGGGCATGGCCTACGAGCAGTACTTC
few,TRBV4-3,TRBD2,TRBJ2-3,CASSQDGASGDADTQYF,TGCGCCAGCAGCCAAGATGGGGCTAGCGGAGATGCAGATACGCAGTATTTT
.,TRBV5-1,TRBD1,TRBJ2-7,CASSLRGQPYEQYF,TGCGCCAGCAGCTTGAGGGGACAGCCCTACGAGCAGTACTTC
.,TRBV29-1,TRBD1,TRBJ1-2,CSVGDRANYGYTF,TGCAGCGTTGGGGACAGAGCTAACTATGGCTACACCTTC
.,TRBV15,.,TRBJ1-5,CATSREQEHNQPQHF,TGTGCCACCAGCAGAGAACAGGAACACAATCAGCCCCAGCATTTT
few,TRBV12-3/TRBV12-4,.,TRBJ2-7,CASSWSTYEQYF,TGTGCCAGCAGCTGGAGTACCTACGAGCAGTACTTC
few,TRBV6-1,.,TRBJ2-2,CASSVRRQNTGELFF,TGTGCCAGCAGTGTTCGCAGACAGAACACCGGGGAGCTGTTTTTT
.,TRBV15,.,TRBJ2-5,CATSRDQPGQETQYF,TGTGCCACCAGCAGAGATCAACCGGGGCAAGAGACCCAGTACTTC
few,TRBV24-1,.,TRBJ2-1,CATSDVSAGQYNEQFF,TGTGCCACCAGTGATGTTTCGGCAGGGCAATACAATGAGCAGTTCTTC
.,TRBV10-3,.,TRBJ2-7,CAISGPLFDEQYF,TGTGCCATCAGTGGACCTCTTTTCGACGAGCAGTACTTC